The present T cell receptor beta chain was sequenced within a study of glioma-infiltrating T cells. Study-level information: Before surgery, glioma patients received dexamethasone for at most six days. About one million peripheral T cells were targeted at about 4- to 11-fold coverage.

This clonotype came up many times. Its antigen remains unidentified. Amplification of TCR alpha and beta CDR3 regions from RNA used iRepertoire nested multiplex PCR. A single record per CDR3 protein comes from TCRdb applying MiXCR to the multiplex PCR reads. In the table there are about 400,000 distinct CDR3 sequences, roughly two fifths of which are singletons. Study conclusions and caveats: Above-expected tissue-blood divergence occurred in all gliomas, most in low-grade ones. A blood CDR3 motif signature was depleted in highly divergent patients.

The TCR sequence derives from a human donor with low-grade glioma or glioblastoma, undergoing nonglioma brain surgery, or in good health (not recorded which). Sequenced sample: glioma tissue, nonneoplastic brain tissue, or PBMCs (not recorded which).

The chain's CDR3 is CSAIAGVNTEAFF. CDR3 in DNA: TGCAGTGCTATAGCGGGGGTGAACACTGAAGCTTTCTTT. The genes are TRBV20-1 and TRBJ1-1; D is possibly TRBD1 (5 bases). The CDR3 loop spans 13 amino acids. Per germline, CDR1 DFQATT and CDR2 SNEGSKA (reference sequence). Trimming cost V 4 bases and J 0 bases, with 9 bases left between them.